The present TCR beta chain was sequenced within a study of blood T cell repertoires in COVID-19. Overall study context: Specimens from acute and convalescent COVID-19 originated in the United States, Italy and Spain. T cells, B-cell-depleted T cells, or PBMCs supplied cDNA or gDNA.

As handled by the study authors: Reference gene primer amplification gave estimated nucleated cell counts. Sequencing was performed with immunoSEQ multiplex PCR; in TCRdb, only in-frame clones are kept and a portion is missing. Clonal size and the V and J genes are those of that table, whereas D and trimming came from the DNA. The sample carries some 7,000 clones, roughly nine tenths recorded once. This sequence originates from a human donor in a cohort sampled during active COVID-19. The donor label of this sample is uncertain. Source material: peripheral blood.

The CDR3 DNA follows: TGTGCCAGCAGGCCACCCGTCTTTGCGGGAGTTATCAATGAGCAGTTCTTC. This codes for CASRPPVFAGVINEQFF. The chain is built from TRBV7-2 and TRBJ2-1; 7 bases agree with TRBD2. Losses at the gene ends were 6 bases for V and 6 bases for J; bases not matched to a gene: 17. This CDR3 is 17 amino acids long. The V gene's germline CDR1 is SGHTA and CDR2 FQGNSA.